The clone carrying this T cell receptor beta chain came up a few times. RNA was isolated and reverse transcribed to cDNA, the sequencing template. Sequenced by immunoSEQ multiplex PCR; TCRdb stores in-frame clones only, minus some. The table lists around 300,000 clones, 60% of them singletons. The data were taken from a study of CD8+ T cells in alopecia areata. Study summary: Treated patients took oral tofacitinib at 5 to 10 mg twice daily. Severity in treated patients was scored by percentage of scalp area affected.

This CDR3 spans 14 amino acids. With 6 bases removed from V and 2 bases from J, the gap between germline ends came to 14 bases. Looked up from germline, CDR1 is SQVTM and CDR2 is ANQGSEA. Treatment given: oral pan-JAK inhibitor, 5-10 mg twice daily. Starting from PBMCs, sorting isolated CD4+ and CD8+ T cells. The input for sequencing was CD4+ T cells sorted from blood, taken around week 54, from a patient treated with tofacitinib. This sequence joins TRBV29-1 and TRBJ1-3; possibly TRBD1 for D (5 bases). This TCR derives from a human donor with alopecia areata. The CDR3 DNA follows: TGCAGCGTCAGAGGCCCAGGGCCTGGAAACACCATATATTTT. Its translation is CSVRGPGPGNTIYF.